This T cell receptor (beta chain) was sequenced during a study of cytomegalovirus exposure and HLA in healthy donors. Overall study findings and caveats: Researchers catalogued around 150 TCR beta chains as cytomegalovirus-associated. Data from an earlier analysis indicated that most TCR beta V segments were productive either about 90% or about 30% of the time.

Between the trimmed V and J ends, which lost 0 bases and 0 bases, there was a span of 8 bases. Per the germline V gene, CDR1 is MNHNS and CDR2 is SASEGT. This CDR3 is built from 16 residues. PCR was performed using 60 Vbeta and 13 Jbeta primers. Sequenced by immunoSEQ multiplex PCR; TCRdb stores in-frame clones only, minus some. The sample yields approximately 190,000 clones, roughly 87% seen once. Concerning this clone itself: Its specificity is unknown.

Sequences were obtained from PBMCs. The V gene is TRBV6-1, the J gene TRBJ1-4; no firm D call. The sequence came from a boy aged 2 to 10 in good health and CMV-seronegative. CDR3 amino acids: CASSEASVATNEKLFF. The DNA of the CDR3 is TGTGCCAGCAGTGAAGCCAGCGTTGCAACTAATGAAAAACTGTTTTTT.